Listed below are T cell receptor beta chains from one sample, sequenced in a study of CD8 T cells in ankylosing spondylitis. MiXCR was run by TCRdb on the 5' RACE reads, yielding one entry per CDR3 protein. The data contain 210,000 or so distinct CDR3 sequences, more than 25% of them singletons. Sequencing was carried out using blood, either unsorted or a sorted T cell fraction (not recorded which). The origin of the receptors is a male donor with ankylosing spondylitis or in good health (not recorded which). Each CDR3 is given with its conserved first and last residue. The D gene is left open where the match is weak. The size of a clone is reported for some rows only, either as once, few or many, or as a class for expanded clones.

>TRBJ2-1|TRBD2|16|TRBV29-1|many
TGCAGCGTTGAAGGTGGAACTAGCGGGACCTACAATGAGCAGTTCTTC
CSVEGGTSGTYNEQFF
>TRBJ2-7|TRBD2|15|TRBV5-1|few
TGCGCCAGCAGATTTGACCGGACTAGCGGGATCGAGCAGTACTTC
CASRFDRTSGIEQYF
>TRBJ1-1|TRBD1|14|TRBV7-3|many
TGTGCCAGCAGCTTAGACAGGGACGGCACTGAAGCTTTCTTT
CASSLDRDGTEAFF
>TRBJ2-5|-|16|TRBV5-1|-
TGCGCCAGCAGCTTGGCCGGGGATCATATTCTGGAGACCCAGTACTTC
CASSLAGDHILETQYF
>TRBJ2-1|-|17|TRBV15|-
TGTGCCACCAGCAGAGTAGGCCTTAGACACTCCTACAATGAGCAGTTCTTC
CATSRVGLRHSYNEQFF
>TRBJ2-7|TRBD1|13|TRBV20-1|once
TGCAGTACGAGAAGGACAGGGACATACGAGCAGTACTTC
CSTRRTGTYEQYF
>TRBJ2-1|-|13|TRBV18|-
TGTGCCAGCTCACCACCTATGGACAATGAGCAGTTCTTC
CASSPPMDNEQFF
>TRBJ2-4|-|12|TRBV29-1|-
TGCAGCACCTATGAGGGGGTTGGCATTCAGTACTTC
CSTYEGVGIQYF
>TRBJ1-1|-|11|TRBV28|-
TGTGCCAGCAGCGACAGGTTTGAAGCTTTCTTT
CASSDRFEAFF
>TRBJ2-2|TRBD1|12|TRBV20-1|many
TGCAGTGCTAGGACAGGGACCGGGGAGCTGTTTTTT
CSARTGTGELFF
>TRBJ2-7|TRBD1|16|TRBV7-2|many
TGTGCCAGCAGCATTGGGTACCGGGACAGGCCGCGGGAGCAGTACTTC
CASSIGYRDRPREQYF
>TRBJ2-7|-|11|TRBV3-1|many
TGTGCCAGCAGCCAAGTGAACGAGCAGTACTTC
CASSQVNEQYF
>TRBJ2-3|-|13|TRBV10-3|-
TGTGCCATCCGACTAGACCCTACAGATACGCAGTATTTT
CAIRLDPTDTQYF
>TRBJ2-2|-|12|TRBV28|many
TGTGCCAGCAGTCCACGATCCGCAGAGCTGTTTTTT
CASSPRSAELFF
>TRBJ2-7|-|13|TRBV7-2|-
TGTGCCAGCAGCCGATGGACTTCCTACGAGCAGTACTTC
CASSRWTSYEQYF
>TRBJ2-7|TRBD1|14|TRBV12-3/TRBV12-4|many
TGTGCCAGCACCCTGGGACAGGGTCCCTACGAGCAGTACTTC
CASTLGQGPYEQYF
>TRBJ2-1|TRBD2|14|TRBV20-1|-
TGCAGTGCTTCCACTAGCGGGAAGTACAATGAGCAGTTCTTC
CSASTSGKYNEQFF
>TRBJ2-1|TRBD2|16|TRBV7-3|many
TGTGCCAGCAGCTCGGGACTAGCGGGAAGGTACAATGAGCAGTTCTTC
CASSSGLAGRYNEQFF
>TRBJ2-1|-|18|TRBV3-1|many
TGTGCCAGCAGCCAAGAGGGAACGACAGACATCCGATCCAATGAGCAGTTCTTC
CASSQEGTTDIRSNEQFF
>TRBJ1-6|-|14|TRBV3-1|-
TGTGCCAGCAGCCAAACCGGGGATAATTCACCCCTCCACTTT
CASSQTGDNSPLHF
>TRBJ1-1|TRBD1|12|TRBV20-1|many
TGCAGTGCTAGGGATGGGACAGTTGAAGCTTTCTTT
CSARDGTVEAFF
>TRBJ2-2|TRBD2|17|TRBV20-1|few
TGCAGTGCTAGAGATCCGCGACGGGGGGGAGACACCGGGGAGCTGTTTTTT
CSARDPRRGGDTGELFF
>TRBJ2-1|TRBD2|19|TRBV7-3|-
TGTGCCAGCAGCTTAACGGGGACTAGCGGGAGGGCCGCCTACAATGAGCAGTTCTTC
CASSLTGTSGRAAYNEQFF
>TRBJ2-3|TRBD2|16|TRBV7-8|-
TGTGCCAGCAGCTTAGGTAGCGGGAGGAAGGGGGATACGCAGTATTTT
CASSLGSGRKGDTQYF
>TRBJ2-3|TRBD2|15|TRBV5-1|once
TGCGCCAGCTTCGCATTAGCGGGAGGAACAGATACGCAGTATTTT
CASFALAGGTDTQYF
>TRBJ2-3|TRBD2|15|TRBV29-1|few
TGCACCGTCAAGGGCCCTAGCGGGAGCACAGATACGCAGTATTTT
CTVKGPSGSTDTQYF
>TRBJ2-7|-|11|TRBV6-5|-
TGTGCCAGCAGCTTCTCCCACGAGCAGTACTTC
CASSFSHEQYF
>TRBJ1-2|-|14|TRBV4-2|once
TGTGCCAGCAGCCAAGATAGGGATTACTATGGCTACACCTTC
CASSQDRDYYGYTF
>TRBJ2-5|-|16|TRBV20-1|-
TGCAGTGCCACAGATCCGGGCCAAAGTACACAAGAGACCCAGTACTTC
CSATDPGQSTQETQYF